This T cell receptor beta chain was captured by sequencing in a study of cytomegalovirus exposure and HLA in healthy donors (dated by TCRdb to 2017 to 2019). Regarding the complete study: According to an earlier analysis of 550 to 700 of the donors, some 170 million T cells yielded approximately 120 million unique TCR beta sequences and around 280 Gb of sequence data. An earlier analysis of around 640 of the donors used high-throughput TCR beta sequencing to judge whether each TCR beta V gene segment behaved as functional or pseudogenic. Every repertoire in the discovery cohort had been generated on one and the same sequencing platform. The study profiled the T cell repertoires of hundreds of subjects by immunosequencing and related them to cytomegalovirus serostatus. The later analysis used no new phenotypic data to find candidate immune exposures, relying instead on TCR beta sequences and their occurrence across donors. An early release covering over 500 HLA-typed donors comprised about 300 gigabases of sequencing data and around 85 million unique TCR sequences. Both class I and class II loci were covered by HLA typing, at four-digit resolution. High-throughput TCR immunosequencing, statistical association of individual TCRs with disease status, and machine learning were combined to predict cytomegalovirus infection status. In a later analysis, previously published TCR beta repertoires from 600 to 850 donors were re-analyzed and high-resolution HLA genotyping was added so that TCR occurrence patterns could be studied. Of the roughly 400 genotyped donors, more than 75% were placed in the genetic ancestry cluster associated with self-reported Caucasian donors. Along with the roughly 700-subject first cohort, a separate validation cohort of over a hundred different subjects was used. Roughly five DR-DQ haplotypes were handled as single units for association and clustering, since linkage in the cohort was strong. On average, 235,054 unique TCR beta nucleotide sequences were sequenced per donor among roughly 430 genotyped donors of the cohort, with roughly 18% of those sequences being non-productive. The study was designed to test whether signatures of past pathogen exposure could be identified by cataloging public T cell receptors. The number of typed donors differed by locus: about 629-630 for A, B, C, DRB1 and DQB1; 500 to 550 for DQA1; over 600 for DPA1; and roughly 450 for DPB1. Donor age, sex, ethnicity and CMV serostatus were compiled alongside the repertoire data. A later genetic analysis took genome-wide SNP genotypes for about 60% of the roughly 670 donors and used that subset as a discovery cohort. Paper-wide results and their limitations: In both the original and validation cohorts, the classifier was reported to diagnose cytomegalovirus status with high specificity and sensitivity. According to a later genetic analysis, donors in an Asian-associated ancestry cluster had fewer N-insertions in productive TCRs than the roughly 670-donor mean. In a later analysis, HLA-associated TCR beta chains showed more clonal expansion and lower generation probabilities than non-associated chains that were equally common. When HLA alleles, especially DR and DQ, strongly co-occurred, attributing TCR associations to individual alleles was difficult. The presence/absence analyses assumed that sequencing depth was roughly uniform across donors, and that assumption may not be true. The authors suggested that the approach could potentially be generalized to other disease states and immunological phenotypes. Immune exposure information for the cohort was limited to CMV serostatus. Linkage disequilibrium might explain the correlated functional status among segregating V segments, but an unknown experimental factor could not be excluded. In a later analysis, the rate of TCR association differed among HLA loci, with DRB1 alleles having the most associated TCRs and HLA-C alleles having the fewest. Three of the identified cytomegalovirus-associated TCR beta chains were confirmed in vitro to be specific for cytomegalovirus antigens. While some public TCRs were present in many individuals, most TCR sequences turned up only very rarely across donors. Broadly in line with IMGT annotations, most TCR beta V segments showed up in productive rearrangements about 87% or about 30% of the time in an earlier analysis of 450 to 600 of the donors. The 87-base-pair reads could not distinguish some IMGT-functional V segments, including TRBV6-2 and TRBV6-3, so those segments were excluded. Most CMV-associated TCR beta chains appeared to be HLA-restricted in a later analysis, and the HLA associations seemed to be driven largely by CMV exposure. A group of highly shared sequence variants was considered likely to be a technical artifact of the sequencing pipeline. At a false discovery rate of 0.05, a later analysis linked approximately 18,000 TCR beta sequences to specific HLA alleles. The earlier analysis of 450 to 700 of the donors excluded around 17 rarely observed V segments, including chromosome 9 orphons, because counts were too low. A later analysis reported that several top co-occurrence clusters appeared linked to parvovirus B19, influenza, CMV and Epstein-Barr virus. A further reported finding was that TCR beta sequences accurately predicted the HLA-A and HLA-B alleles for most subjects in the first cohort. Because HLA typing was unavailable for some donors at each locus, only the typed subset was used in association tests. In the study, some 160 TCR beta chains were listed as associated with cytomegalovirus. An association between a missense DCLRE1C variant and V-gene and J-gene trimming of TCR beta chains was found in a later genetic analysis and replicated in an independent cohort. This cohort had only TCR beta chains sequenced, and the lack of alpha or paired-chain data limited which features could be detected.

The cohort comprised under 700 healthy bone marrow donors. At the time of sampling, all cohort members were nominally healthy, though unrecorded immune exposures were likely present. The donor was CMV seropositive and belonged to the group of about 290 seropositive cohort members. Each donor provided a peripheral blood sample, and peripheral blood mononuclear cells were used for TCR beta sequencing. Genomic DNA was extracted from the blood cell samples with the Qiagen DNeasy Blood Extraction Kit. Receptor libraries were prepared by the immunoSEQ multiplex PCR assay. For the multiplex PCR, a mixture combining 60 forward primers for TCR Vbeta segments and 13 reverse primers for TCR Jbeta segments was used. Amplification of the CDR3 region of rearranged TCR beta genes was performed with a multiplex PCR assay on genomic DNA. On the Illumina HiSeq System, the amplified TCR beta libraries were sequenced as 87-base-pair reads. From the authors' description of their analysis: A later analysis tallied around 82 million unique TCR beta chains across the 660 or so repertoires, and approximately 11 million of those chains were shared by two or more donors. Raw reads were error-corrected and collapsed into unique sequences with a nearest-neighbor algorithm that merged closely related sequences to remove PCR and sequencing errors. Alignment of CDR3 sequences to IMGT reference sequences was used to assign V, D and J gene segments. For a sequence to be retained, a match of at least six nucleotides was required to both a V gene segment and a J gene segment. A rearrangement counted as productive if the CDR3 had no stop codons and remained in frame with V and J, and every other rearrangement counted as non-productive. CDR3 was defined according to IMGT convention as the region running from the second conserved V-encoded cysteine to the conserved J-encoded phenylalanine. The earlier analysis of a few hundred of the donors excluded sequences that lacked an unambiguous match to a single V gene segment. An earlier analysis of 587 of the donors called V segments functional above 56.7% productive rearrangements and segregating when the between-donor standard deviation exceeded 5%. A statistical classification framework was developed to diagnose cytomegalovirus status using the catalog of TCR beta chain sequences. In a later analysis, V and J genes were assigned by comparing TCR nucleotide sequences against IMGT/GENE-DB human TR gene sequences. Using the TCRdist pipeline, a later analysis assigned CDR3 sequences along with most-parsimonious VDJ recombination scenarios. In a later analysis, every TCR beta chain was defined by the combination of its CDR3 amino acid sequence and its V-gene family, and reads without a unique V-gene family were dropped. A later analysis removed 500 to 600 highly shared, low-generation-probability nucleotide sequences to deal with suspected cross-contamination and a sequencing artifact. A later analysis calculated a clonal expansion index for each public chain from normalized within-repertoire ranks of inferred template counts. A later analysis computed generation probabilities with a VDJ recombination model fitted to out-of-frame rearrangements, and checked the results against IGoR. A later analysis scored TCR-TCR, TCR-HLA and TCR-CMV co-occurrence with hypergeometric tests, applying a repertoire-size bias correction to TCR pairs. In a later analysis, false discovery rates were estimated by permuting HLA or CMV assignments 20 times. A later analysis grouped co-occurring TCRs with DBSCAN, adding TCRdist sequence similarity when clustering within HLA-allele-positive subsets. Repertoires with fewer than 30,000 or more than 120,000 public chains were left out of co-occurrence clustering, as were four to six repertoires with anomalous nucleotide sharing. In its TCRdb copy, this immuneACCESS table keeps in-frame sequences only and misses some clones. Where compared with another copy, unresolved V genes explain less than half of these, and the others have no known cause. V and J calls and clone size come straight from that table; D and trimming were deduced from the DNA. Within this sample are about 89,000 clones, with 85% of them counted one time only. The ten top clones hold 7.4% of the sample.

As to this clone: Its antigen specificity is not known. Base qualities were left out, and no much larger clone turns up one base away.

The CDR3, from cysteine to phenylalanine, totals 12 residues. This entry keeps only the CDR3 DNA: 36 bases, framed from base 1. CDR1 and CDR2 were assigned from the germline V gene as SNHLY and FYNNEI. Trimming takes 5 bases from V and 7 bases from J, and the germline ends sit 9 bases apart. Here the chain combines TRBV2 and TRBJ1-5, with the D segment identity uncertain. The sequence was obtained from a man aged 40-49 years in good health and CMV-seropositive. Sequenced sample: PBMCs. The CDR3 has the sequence CASSRSAQPQHF. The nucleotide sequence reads TGTGCCAGCAGTCGGAGTGCCCAGCCCCAGCATTTT.